Detailed here is one TCR beta chain. The sample originates from a study of blood T cell repertoires in COVID-19. Study in general: Sources were T cells, B-cell-depleted T cells, or PBMCs; the material itself was cDNA or gDNA.

Unmatched junction bases numbered 2, after V lost 2 bases and J lost 7 bases. CDR3 length: 14 residues. CDR1 and CDR2 from the germline V gene are MNHNS and SASEGT. TCRdb's table, derived via immunoSEQ multiplex PCR, lists solely in-frame clones and lacks some. The sample records some 520,000 clones, roughly 89% being singletons. The chain recombines TRBV6-1 with TRBJ1-5; 10 nucleotides align to TRBD1. This clonotype originated in a man aged 18 to 29 with COVID-19, enrolled during active disease. The sequencing sample was made of peripheral blood. The CDR3 region has the DNA TGTGCCAGCAGTGAAAGGACAGGGGGACAGCCCCAGCATTTT. Amino acids: CASSERTGGQPQHF.